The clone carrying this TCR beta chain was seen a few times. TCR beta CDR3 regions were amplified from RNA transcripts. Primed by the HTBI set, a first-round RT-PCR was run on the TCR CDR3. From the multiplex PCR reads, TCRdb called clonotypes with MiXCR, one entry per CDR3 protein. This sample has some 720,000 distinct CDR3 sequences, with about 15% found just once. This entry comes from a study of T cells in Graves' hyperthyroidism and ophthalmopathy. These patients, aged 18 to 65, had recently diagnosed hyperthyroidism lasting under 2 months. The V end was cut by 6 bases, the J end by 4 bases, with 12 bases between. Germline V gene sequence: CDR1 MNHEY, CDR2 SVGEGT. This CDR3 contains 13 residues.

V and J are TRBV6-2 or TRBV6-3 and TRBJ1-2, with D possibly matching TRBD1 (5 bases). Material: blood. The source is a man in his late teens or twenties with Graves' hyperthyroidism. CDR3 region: CASSPGGPYGYTF. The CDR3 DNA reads TGTGCCAGCAGCCCCGGGGGACCCTATGGCTACACCTTC.